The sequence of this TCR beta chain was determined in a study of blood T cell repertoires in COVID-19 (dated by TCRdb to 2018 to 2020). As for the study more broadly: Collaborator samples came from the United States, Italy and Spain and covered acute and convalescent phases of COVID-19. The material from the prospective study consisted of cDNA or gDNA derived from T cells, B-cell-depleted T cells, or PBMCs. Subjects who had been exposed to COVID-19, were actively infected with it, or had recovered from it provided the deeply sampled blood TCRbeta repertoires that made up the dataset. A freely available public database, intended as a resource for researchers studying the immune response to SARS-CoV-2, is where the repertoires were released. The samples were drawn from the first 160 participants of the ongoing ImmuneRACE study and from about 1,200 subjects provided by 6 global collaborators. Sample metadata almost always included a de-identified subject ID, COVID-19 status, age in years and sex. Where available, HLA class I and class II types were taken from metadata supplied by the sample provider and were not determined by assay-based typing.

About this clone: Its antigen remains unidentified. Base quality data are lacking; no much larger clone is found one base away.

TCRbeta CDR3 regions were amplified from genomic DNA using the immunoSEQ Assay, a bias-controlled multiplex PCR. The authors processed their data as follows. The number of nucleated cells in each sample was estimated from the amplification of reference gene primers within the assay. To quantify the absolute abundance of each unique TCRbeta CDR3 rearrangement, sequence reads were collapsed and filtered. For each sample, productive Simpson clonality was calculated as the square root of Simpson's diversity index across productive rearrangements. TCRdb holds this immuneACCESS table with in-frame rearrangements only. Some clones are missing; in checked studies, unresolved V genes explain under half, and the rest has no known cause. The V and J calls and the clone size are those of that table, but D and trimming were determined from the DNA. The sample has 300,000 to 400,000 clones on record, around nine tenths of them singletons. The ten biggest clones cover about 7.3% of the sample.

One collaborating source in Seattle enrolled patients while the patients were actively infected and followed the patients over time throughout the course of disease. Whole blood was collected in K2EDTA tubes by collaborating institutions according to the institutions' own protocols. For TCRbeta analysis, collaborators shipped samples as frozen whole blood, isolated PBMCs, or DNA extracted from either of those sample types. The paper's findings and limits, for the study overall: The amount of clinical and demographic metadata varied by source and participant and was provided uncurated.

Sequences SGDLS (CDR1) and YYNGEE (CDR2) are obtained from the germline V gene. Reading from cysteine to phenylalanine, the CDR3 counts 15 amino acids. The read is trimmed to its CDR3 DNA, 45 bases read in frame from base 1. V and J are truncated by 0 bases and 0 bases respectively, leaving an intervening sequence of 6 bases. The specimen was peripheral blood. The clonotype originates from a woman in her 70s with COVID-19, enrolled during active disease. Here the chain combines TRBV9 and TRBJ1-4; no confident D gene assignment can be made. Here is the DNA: TGTGCCAGCAGCGTAGCGAGATCAACTAATGAAAAACTGTTTTTT. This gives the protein CASSVARSTNEKLFF.